Each of the 22 T cell receptor beta chains below was sequenced from the same sample in a study of identical twins. TCRdb called the 5' RACE reads again in MiXCR, with one record for every CDR3 protein. The sample includes 1.5 million to 2 million distinct CDR3 sequences, about 32% seen only once; the top ten take under 0.35%. The material sequenced was cord blood. These TCRs come from a newborn girl in good health.

In its sample, this clonotype was seen a few times. One end of the junction varies from germline; a read error may be responsible. The chain uses TRBV12-3 or TRBV12-4 and TRBJ2-7; 7 nucleotides agree with TRBD2. The CDR3 has 11 amino acids. Written as DNA, the CDR3 is TGTACCAGCGGGACCCCCTACGAGCAGTACTTC. Its translation: CTSGTPYEQYF.

This clonotype turned up a few times. The rearrangement links TRBV6-2 or TRBV6-3 to TRBJ2-7; the match to TRBD1 covers 7 bases. The assigned J gene may be wrong: the sequence end matches TRBJ2-4 better. This CDR3 has 14 residues. Per the germline V gene, CDR1 is MNHEY and CDR2 is SVGEGT. The CDR3 loop is CASRGRGLGNIQYF. As DNA, the CDR3 is TGTGCCAGCAGAGGAAGGGGGCTAGGGAACATTCAGTACTTC.

DNA of the CDR3: TGCAGTGCCGAAGAACCGGGCGGGTACACTGAAGCTTTCTTT. It specifies CSAEEPGGYTEAFF. The chain couples TRBV20-1 to TRBJ1-1; D uncertain. Per the germline V gene, CDR1 is DFQATT and CDR2 is SNEGSKA (reference sequence). The CDR3 length is 14 residues. V was trimmed by 6 bases and J by 3 bases, leaving 17 bases between them.

The CDR3 sequence: CASSVTGGPYNEQFF. CDR3 nucleotide sequence: TGTGCCAGCAGTGTGACAGGGGGACCCTACAATGAGCAGTTCTTC. V usage is TRBV27 and J usage is TRBJ2-1; TRBD1 agrees at 9 bases. Trimming at V came to 5 bases and at J to 2 bases, leaving 4 bases not matched to a gene. The CDR3 covers 15 residues. CDR1 and CDR2 (germline): MNHEY, SMNVEV (reference sequence).

This clonotype was counted only a few times. V and J are TRBV7-8 and TRBJ2-3; 11 bases fit TRBD2. Per the germline V gene, CDR1 is SGHVS and CDR2 is FQNEAQ. Trimming cost V 5 bases and J 2 bases; bases outside gene matches: 9. CDR3 size: 17 residues. CDR3 amino acids: CASSPRTSGFFTDTQYF. As DNA, the CDR3 is TGTGCCAGCAGCCCGCGGACTAGCGGGTTCTTCACAGATACGCAGTATTTT.

This clonotype was seen repeatedly, ten times or more. The gene calls are TRBV20-1 and TRBJ1-5; the D is unclear. Germline CDR1 reads DFQATT; CDR2 reads SNEGSKA (reference sequence). CDR3 size: 13 residues. Trimming pared 1 base from V and 3 bases from J, leaving 7 bases between. CDR3 DNA: TGCAGTGCTAGAGCGGGTACCAATCAGCCCCAGCATTTT. Translated: CSARAGTNQPQHF.

The gene calls are TRBV21-1 and TRBJ2-4. With the DNA end fitting TRBJ2-7 better, the J assignment may be wrong. TRBV21-1 constitutes a pseudogene. This CDR3 comprises 13 residues. CDR3 sequence reads: CASGKVAGYEQYF. Here the CDR3 DNA reads TGTGCCAGCGGCAAAGTCGCAGGGTACGAGCAGTACTTC.

This clonotype has at least ten counts. The chain recombines TRBV5-1 with TRBJ2-7; 10 positions match TRBD2. J lost 5 bases, V lost 5 bases, and 10 bases had no gene match. The germline V gene has CDR1 SGHRS and CDR2 YFSETQ. CDR3 length: 15 residues. In DNA form, the CDR3 reads TGCGCCAGCAGTCTACGGGCTAGCGGGAGTGACGAGCAGTACTTC. Residues: CASSLRASGSDEQYF.

The V gene is TRBV7-2, the J gene TRBJ1-5; D uncertain. The CDR3 spans 15 residues. The V gene's germline CDR1 is SGHTA and CDR2 FQGNSA. V was trimmed by 3 bases and J by 4 bases, leaving 13 bases between them. The CDR3 is CASSLEGRRNQPQHF. CDR3 nucleotides: TGTGCCAGCAGCTTGGAAGGAAGACGGAATCAGCCCCAGCATTTT.

The rearrangement joins TRBV11-2 to TRBJ2-1; D ambiguous. Gene TRBJ2-7 matches the end of the DNA better, so the J call may be wrong. The germline V gene has CDR1 SGHAT and CDR2 FQNNGV. The CDR3 loop spans 16 amino acids. CDR3 region: CASSLDSPGSYNEQYF. In DNA, the CDR3 is TGTGCCAGCAGCTTAGATTCCCCGGGCTCCTACAATGAGCAGTACTTC.

For this clonotype: The junction departs from the called germline gene at one end, perhaps through a read error. The J gene is TRBJ1-6, the V gene TRBV2; D is unclear. CDR1 is SNHLY, CDR2 FYNNEI, per germline. This CDR3 has 15 residues. CDR3 sequence: CASSEGANYNSPLHF. CDR3 DNA: TGTGCCAGCAGTGAAGGGGCCAACTATAATTCGCCCCTCCACTTT.

This clonotype has ten or more counts. The gene calls are TRBV7-2 and TRBJ2-1, with TRBD2 identical over 9 bases. This CDR3 contains 15 residues. From germline, CDR1 is SGHTA and CDR2 FQGNSA. V lost 1 base to trimming and J lost 5 bases; unmatched junction nucleotides: 3. Here the CDR3 DNA reads TGTGCCAGCAGCTTAGTACTAGCGGGCAACAATGAGCAGTTCTTC. As protein: CASSLVLAGNNEQFF.

Here the CDR3 DNA reads TGTGCCAGCAGTTTAAGTTTAGAGGGCCAAGAGACCCAGTACTTC. Protein product: CASSLSLEGQETQYF. The rearrangement uses TRBV12-3 or TRBV12-4 and TRBJ2-5; D is possibly TRBD2 (5 bases). Between the trimmed V and J ends, which lost 2 bases and 1 base, there was a span of 11 bases. This CDR3 is built from 15 residues.

This clonotype turned up a few times. The V gene is TRBV4-1, the J gene TRBJ2-7; 7 bases fit TRBD2. Germline-derived CDR1 and CDR2 are MGHRA and YSYEKL. This CDR3 has 15 residues. V lost 0 bases to trimming and J lost 2 bases; unmatched junction nucleotides: 4. CDR3 in amino acids: CASSQEGAGAYEQYF. CDR3 nucleotide sequence: TGCGCCAGCAGCCAAGAAGGGGCGGGAGCCTACGAGCAGTACTTC.

The chain combines TRBV30 with TRBJ2-2, with 7 positions matching TRBD1. The V segment lost 0 bases and the J segment 1 base; nucleotides outside the gene matches: 2. The CDR3 has 15 amino acids. Germline V gene data show CDR1 as GTSNPN and CDR2 as SVGIG (reference sequence). CDR3 in DNA: TGTGCCTGGAGTGTACGGGACAGGAACACCGGGGAGCTGTTTTTT. It is translated as CAWSVRDRNTGELFF.

Comments on this clonotype: Compared with germline, one end of the junction differs, possibly owing to a read error. The rearrangement links TRBV6-5 to TRBJ2-1, with 10 bases identical to TRBD2. The CDR3 runs to 16 residues. The V gene's germline CDR1 is MNHEY and CDR2 SVGAGI. CDR3 sequence: CAGSTTGTSAYNEQFF. For the CDR3, the DNA is TGTGCCGGCAGTACGACCGGGACTAGCGCCTACAATGAGCAGTTCTTC.

This clonotype was seen a handful of times. In nucleotides, the CDR3 is TGTGCCAGCAGTTACCTCGACCCCCTTCGGACAGGGACAGGAGGTAGCCCCAACTACAATGAGCAGTTCTTC. Encoded protein: CASSYLDPLRTGTGGSPNYNEQFF. The V gene is TRBV6-2 or TRBV6-3, the J gene TRBJ2-1; 8 bases are shared with TRBD1. V was clipped by 2 bases and J by 3 bases; unmatched bases: 30. There are 24 residues in the CDR3. Germline CDR1 and CDR2: MNHEY and SVGEGT.

Details on this clonotype: A much larger clonotype is one base distant, so this may be a read error. The V call is TRBV10-3, the J call TRBJ2-1; 11 nucleotides match TRBD2. This CDR3 spans 14 amino acids. Looked up from germline, CDR1 is ENHRY and CDR2 is SYGVKD. Trimming at V came to 4 bases and at J to 8 bases, leaving 4 bases not matched to a gene. CDR3 sequence: CAISVAGGDDEQFF. The CDR3 coding sequence is TGTGCCATCAGTGTAGCGGGAGGGGATGATGAGCAGTTCTTC.

The chain is built from TRBV4-2 and TRBJ2-7, with 11 bases matching TRBD2. Germline V gives CDR1 LGHNA, CDR2 YNFKEQ. The V and J ends lost 4 bases and 3 bases, in that order; junction bases with no gene match: 8. This CDR3 contains 16 residues. CDR3 sequence reads: CASSRHPGTSGYEQYF. CDR3 DNA sequence: TGTGCCAGCAGCCGTCACCCCGGGACTAGCGGCTACGAGCAGTACTTC.

The chain employs TRBV2 and TRBJ1-5; 8 nucleotides agree with TRBD1. The CDR3 sequence is 15 residues long. In germline, CDR1 is SNHLY, CDR2 FYNNEI. With 7 bases clipped from V and 0 bases from J, the junction kept 5 bases outside the gene matches. CDR3 DNA sequence: TGTGCCAGCAATCGACAGGGGAATAGCAATCAGCCCCAGCATTTT. This gives the protein CASNRQGNSNQPQHF.

CDR3 region: CASSEVIGTEAFF. CDR3 in DNA: TGTGCCAGCAGTGAAGTAATCGGGACTGAAGCTTTCTTT. This chain connects TRBV2 to TRBJ1-1; no clear D gene. Germline-derived CDR1 and CDR2 are SNHLY and FYNNEI. This CDR3 comprises 13 residues. V shed 1 base and J shed 5 bases, with 8 bases lying between them.

V and J are TRBV7-2 and TRBJ2-5; D may match TRBD1 or TRBD2 (5 bases each). The V gene's germline CDR1 is SGHTA and CDR2 FQGNSA. The germline V and J ends were trimmed by 3 bases and 11 bases, with 25 bases remaining between them. The CDR3 loop spans 16 amino acids. The CDR3 sequence: CASSFNRGMPYNEQYF. Here the CDR3 DNA reads TGTGCCAGCAGCTTTAACCGGGGCATGCCCTACAATGAGCAGTACTTC.